Described below is a single T cell receptor beta chain sequence and its context. The data were obtained in a study of blood T cell repertoires in COVID-19. Study-level information: Researchers got acute and convalescent COVID-19 samples from the United States, Italy and Spain. T cells, B-cell-depleted T cells, or PBMCs supplied cDNA or gDNA.

TCRdb keeps only in-frame clones here, not all; method: immunoSEQ multiplex PCR. The data show around 180,000 clones, more than 70% seen once. Sequences were obtained from peripheral blood. The sequence derives from a human donor in a cohort sampled during active COVID-19.

DNA for the CDR3: TGCGCCAGCAGCGAATCCGGGACAGGGGTCCACGAGCAGTACTTC. Its protein is CASSESGTGVHEQYF. This sequence joins TRBV5-1 and TRBJ2-7; 10 positions agree with TRBD1. Trimming removed 4 bases from V and 5 bases from J; junction bases left unmatched: 9. CDR3 length: 15 amino acids. From germline, CDR1 is SGHRS and CDR2 YFSETQ.